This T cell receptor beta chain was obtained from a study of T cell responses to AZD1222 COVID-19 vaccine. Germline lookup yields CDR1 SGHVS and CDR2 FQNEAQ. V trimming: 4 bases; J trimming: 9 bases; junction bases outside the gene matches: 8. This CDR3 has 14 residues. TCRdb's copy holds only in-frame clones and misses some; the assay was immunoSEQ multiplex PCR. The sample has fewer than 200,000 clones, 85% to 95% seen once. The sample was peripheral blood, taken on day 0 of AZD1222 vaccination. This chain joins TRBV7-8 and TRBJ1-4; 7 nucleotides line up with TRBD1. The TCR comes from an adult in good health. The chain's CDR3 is CASSSSGTVQKLFF. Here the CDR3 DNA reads TGTGCCAGCAGCTCATCCGGGACAGTTCAAAAACTGTTTTTT. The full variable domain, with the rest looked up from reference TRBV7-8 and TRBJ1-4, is GAGVSQSPRYKVAKRGQDVALRCDPISGHVSLFWYQQALGQGPEFLTYFQNEAQLDKSGLPSDRFFAERPEGSVSTLKIQRTQQEDSAVYLCASSSSGTVQKLFFGSGTQLSVL.